The rows below give T cell receptor beta chains drawn from one sample of a study of blood T cell repertoires in COVID-19. TCRdb's copy holds only in-frame clones and misses some; the assay was immunoSEQ multiplex PCR. The sample consists of more than 95,000 clones, more than 65% of them appearing once. What was sequenced was peripheral blood. The receptors were gathered from a woman aged 70-85 years with acute or convalescent COVID-19. Both conserved end residues are part of each CDR3. Clone size is given for some rows only: seen once, a few or many times, or a class if the clone is expanded.

CDR3: CASSLAGQGYNEQFF
J: TRBJ2-1
V: TRBV11-3
size: -
length: 15

CDR3: CASRTTGSGNTIYF
J: TRBJ1-3
V: TRBV6-5
size: few
length: 14

CDR3: CASSIRDQPQHF
J: TRBJ1-5
V: TRBV19
size: few
length: 12

CDR3: CASSPRRAQETQYF
J: TRBJ2-5
V: TRBV6-5
size: -
length: 14

CDR3: CAWTGVSMNTEAFF
J: TRBJ1-1
V: TRBV30
size: -
length: 14

CDR3: CSVFYNYGYTF
J: TRBJ1-2
V: TRBV20-1
size: -
length: 11

CDR3: CASSPGQGASHEKLFF
J: TRBJ1-4
V: TRBV5-5
size: -
length: 16

CDR3: CAIREGGEETQYF
J: TRBJ2-5
V: TRBV10-3
size: -
length: 13

CDR3: CASSSIQGLRSNQPQHF
J: TRBJ1-5
V: TRBV6-2/TRBV6-3
size: -
length: 17

CDR3: CAWTQLAGGPLDTQYF
J: TRBJ2-3
V: TRBV30
size: once
length: 16

CDR3: CASSPGTAGNTIYF
J: TRBJ1-3
V: TRBV5-1
size: -
length: 14

CDR3: CASSLEIAGVTDTQYF
J: TRBJ2-3
V: TRBV11-2
size: -
length: 16

CDR3: CASSLQTNTQYF
J: TRBJ2-3
V: TRBV5-8
size: few
length: 12

CDR3: CASSAGGAGEVEQFF
J: TRBJ2-1
V: TRBV6-5
size: -
length: 15

CDR3: CASSEYGYPADTQYF
J: TRBJ2-3
V: TRBV25-1
size: -
length: 15

CDR3: CASSLLTGRAQYF
J: TRBJ2-5
V: TRBV27
size: -
length: 13

CDR3: CATEGTEETQYF
J: TRBJ2-5
V: TRBV28
size: -
length: 12

CDR3: CASSPGQETDTQYF
J: TRBJ2-3
V: TRBV6-5
size: -
length: 14

CDR3: CATSSGDSYEQYF
J: TRBJ2-7
V: TRBV15
size: -
length: 13

CDR3: CASSLSGSRNNEQFF
J: TRBJ2-1
V: TRBV5-1
size: -
length: 15

CDR3: CASRHPGTAYNEQFF
J: TRBJ2-1
V: TRBV6-5
size: -
length: 15

CDR3: CASSTSGGAGGELFF
J: TRBJ2-2
V: TRBV10-2
size: -
length: 15

CDR3: CASSYSGTGLSYEQYF
J: TRBJ2-7
V: TRBV6-5
size: -
length: 16

CDR3: CASSFGQGPEIGRWRNEKLFF
J: TRBJ1-4
V: TRBV5-1
size: -
length: 21

CDR3: CASSLGQGPNTEAFF
J: TRBJ1-1
V: TRBV7-9
size: -
length: 15

CDR3: CASSVGHMNTEAFF
J: TRBJ1-1
V: TRBV7-9
size: -
length: 14

CDR3: CASSNSIIYGYTF
J: TRBJ1-2
V: TRBV28
size: -
length: 13

CDR3: CSVVAGAYEQYF
J: TRBJ2-7
V: TRBV29-1
size: once
length: 12

CDR3: CASRASALSNQPQHF
J: TRBJ1-5
V: TRBV27
size: -
length: 15

CDR3: CATSDATTGQGETQYF
J: TRBJ2-5
V: TRBV24-1
size: -
length: 16

CDR3: CASSPVRASGNTIYF
J: TRBJ1-3
V: TRBV3-1/TRBV3-2
size: -
length: 15

CDR3: CASSLEGQGASGNTIYF
J: TRBJ1-3
V: TRBV7-3
size: -
length: 17

CDR3: CASSQERLASYEQYF
J: TRBJ2-7
V: TRBV4-3
size: many
length: 15

CDR3: CSASPSSGRASDTQYF
J: TRBJ2-3
V: TRBV20-1
size: -
length: 16

CDR3: CASTQGPRQGGIETQYF
J: TRBJ2-5
V: TRBV19
size: -
length: 17

CDR3: CASSYSGDYEQYF
J: TRBJ2-7
V: TRBV6-2/TRBV6-3
size: once
length: 13

CDR3: CASSLGGATEAFF
J: TRBJ1-1
V: TRBV7-2
size: -
length: 13

CDR3: CASSSGVWDGYTF
J: TRBJ1-2
V: TRBV28
size: -
length: 13

CDR3: CASSSTGDNSPLHF
J: TRBJ1-6
V: TRBV28
size: few
length: 14

CDR3: CASSLFGGGGTGELFF
J: TRBJ2-2
V: TRBV7-2
size: few
length: 16

CDR3: CASSLEQSSYEQYF
J: TRBJ2-7
V: TRBV5-1
size: -
length: 14

CDR3: CASSVGQGAYEQYF
J: TRBJ2-7
V: TRBV9
size: -
length: 14

CDR3: CASSLVGTSGGPREQYF
J: TRBJ2-7
V: TRBV7-8
size: -
length: 17

CDR3: CASRERGGDETQYF
J: TRBJ2-5
V: TRBV6-5
size: once
length: 14

CDR3: CASSLITRQHYHNSPLHF
J: TRBJ1-6
V: TRBV7-3
size: few
length: 18

CDR3: CASSVRRGTVTYEQYF
J: TRBJ2-7
V: TRBV11-2
size: once
length: 16

CDR3: CASRRTATNEKLFF
J: TRBJ1-4
V: TRBV19
size: -
length: 14

CDR3: CASSSRTGTGYGYTF
J: TRBJ1-2
V: TRBV27
size: -
length: 15

CDR3: CSVNTGSGTDTQYF
J: TRBJ2-3
V: TRBV29-1
size: -
length: 14

CDR3: CASSLIGGGGASGDTQYF
J: TRBJ2-3
V: TRBV7-9
size: -
length: 18

CDR3: CASSLGLALYEQYF
J: TRBJ2-7
V: TRBV7-8
size: -
length: 14

CDR3: CATGQGQGTDTQYF
J: TRBJ2-3
V: TRBV27
size: -
length: 14

CDR3: CSVVWPTGGTDTQYF
J: TRBJ2-3
V: TRBV29-1
size: -
length: 15